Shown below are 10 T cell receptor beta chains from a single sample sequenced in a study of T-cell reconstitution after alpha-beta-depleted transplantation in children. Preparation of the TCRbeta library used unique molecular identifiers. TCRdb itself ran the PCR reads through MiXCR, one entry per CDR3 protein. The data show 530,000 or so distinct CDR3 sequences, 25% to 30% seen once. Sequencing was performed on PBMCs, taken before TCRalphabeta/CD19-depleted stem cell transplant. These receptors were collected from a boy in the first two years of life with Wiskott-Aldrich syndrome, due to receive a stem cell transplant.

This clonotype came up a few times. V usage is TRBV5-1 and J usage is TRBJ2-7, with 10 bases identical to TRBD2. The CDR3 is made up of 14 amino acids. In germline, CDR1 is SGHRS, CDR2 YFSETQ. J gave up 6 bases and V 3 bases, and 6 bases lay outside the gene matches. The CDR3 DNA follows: TGCGCCAGCAGCTCAGCGGGAGGGCCCAGCGAGCAGTACTTC. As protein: CASSSAGGPSEQYF. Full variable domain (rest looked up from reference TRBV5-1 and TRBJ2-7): KAGVTQTPRYLIKTRGQQVTLSCSPISGHRSVSWYQQTPGQGLQFLFEYFSETQRNKGNFPGRFSGRQFSNSRSEMNVSTLELGDSALYLCASSSAGGPSEQYFGPGTRLTVT.

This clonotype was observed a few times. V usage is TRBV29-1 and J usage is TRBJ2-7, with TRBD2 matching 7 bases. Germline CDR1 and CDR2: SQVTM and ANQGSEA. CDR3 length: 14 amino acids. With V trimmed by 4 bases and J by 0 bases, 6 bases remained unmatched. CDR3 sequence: CSVGEAGYSYEQYF. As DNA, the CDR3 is TGCAGCGTTGGGGAAGCGGGGTACTCCTACGAGCAGTACTTC.

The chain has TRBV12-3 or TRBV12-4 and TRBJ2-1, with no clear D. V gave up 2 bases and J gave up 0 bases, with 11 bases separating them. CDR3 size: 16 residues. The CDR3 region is CASSLRRRTSYNEQFF. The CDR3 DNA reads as TGTGCCAGCAGTTTACGGCGCCGAACCTCCTACAATGAGCAGTTCTTC.

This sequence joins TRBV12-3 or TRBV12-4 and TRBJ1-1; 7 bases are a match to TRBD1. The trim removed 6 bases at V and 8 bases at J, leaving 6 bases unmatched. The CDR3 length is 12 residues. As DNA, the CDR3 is TGTGCCAGCAGCCGGGGACAGCTAGAAGCTTTCTTT. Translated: CASSRGQLEAFF.

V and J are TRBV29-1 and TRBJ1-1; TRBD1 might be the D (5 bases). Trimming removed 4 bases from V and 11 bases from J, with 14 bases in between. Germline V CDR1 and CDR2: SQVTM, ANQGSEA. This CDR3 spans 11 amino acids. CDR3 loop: CSVGGSSGAFF. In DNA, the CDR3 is TGCAGCGTTGGGGGGTCCTCGGGGGCTTTCTTT.

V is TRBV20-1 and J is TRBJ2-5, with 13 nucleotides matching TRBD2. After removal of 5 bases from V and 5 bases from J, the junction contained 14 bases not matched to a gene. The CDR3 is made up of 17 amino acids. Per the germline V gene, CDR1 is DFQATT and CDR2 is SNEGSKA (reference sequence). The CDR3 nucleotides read TGCAGTGCTTCCCGCTGGGGAGTACTAGCGGGAGGGGAGACCCAGTACTTC. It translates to CSASRWGVLAGGETQYF.

CDR3 amino acids: CASSRAGVQETQYF. The CDR3 DNA reads as TGTGCCAGCAGTAGAGCGGGAGTCCAAGAGACCCAGTACTTC. V and J are TRBV27 and TRBJ2-5, with 8 bases matching TRBD2. The CDR3 consists of 14 residues. Per germline, CDR1 MNHEY and CDR2 SMNVEV (reference sequence). Trimming removed 5 bases from V and 1 base from J; junction bases left unmatched: 3.

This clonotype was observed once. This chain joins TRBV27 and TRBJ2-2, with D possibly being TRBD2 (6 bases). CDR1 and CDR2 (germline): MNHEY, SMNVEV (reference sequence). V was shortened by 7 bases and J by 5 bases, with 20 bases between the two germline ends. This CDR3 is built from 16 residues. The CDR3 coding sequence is TGTGCCAGCACCAACGGGGGACTTTCAATTACCGGGGAGCTGTTTTTT. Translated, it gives CASTNGGLSITGELFF.

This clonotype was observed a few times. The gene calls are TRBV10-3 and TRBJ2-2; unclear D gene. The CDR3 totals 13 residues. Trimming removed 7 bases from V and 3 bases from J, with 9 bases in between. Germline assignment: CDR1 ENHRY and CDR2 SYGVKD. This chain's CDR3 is CAITNTYTGELFF. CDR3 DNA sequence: TGTGCCATCACGAACACTTACACCGGGGAGCTGTTTTTT.

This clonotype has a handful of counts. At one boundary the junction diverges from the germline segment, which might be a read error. The CDR3 region is CASSLEPGGPIRVF. Here the CDR3 DNA reads TGTGCCAGCAGCTTAGAGCCGGGAGGGCCTATTCGGGTCTTC. This chain links TRBV11-2 with TRBJ2-5; 8 bases fit TRBD2. Germline CDR1 and CDR2: SGHAT and FQNNGV. This CDR3 is 14 amino acids long.